This T cell receptor beta chain comes out of a study of vaccination effects on CD4 cells after COVID-19 (dated 2022 in TCRdb). For context, the study as a whole: Across the study, the median time from the second dose to post-vaccine sampling was 72 days (range 14 to 241). In both COVID-19 convalescent patients and infection-naive vaccine recipients, the study compared SARS-CoV-2 spike-specific CD4+ TCR repertoires from before mRNA vaccination with those from after it. The full study included some eleven COVID-19 convalescent patients and a handful of SARS-CoV-2-naive healthy vaccine recipients. Cultures from other donors in the study were sequenced with the Oncomine TCR Beta short-read assay on an Illumina iSeq 100.

Study-wide findings and limitations: Both infection-induced and vaccine-induced clones contracted markedly at late post-vaccination timepoints, which is consistent with waning T cell responses. Limitations of the study were the small number of convalescent patients and the absence of early post-infection timepoints. Among healthy vaccine recipients, nearly all vaccine-induced clones were SARS-CoV-2 mono-reactive, and only 1 of 255 was cross-reactive with common cold coronaviruses.

In the ViraFEST assay, PBMC were stimulated with viral peptide pools, and TCR sequencing was then used to find antigen-specific CD4+ T cell clonotypes based on their expansion. After roughly 11 days of culture, CD4+ T cells were isolated with the EasySep CD4+ T cell isolation kit. Participants received two doses of either the BNT162b2 or the mRNA-1273 mRNA SARS-CoV-2 vaccine. None of the healthy vaccine recipients had a prior SARS-CoV-2 infection, which was confirmed by nucleocapsid antibody tests that came back negative both before and after vaccination. A few million PBMC per well were cultured with 8.5 to 10 ug/ml peptides in IMDM containing 5% human AB serum, 10 IU/ml IL-2 and gentamicin. On days 3 and 7, half of the culture medium was replaced with fresh IL-2-containing medium. Each peptide stimulation condition was cultured in triplicate wells unless otherwise noted. Using Ficoll-Paque Plus gradient centrifugation, PBMC were separated from whole blood and then either used fresh or cryopreserved at -140C. Overlapping peptide pools spanned the spike proteins of SARS-CoV-2 and the common cold coronaviruses HCoV-NL63, HCoV-OC43 and HCoV-229E. The QIAamp micro DNA kit was used to extract genomic DNA from the cultured CD4+ T cells.

The library was generated by the immunoSEQ multiplex PCR assay. DNA from the CD4+ T cells that had been cultured and isolated underwent TCR beta CDR3 sequencing. As for how the authors treated the data: Non-productive TCR sequences were discarded, and reads were trimmed to the CDR3 region, with only CDR3s of 7 or more amino acids retained. The MANAFEST web app was used to pick out antigen-specific clonotypes by comparing their expansion in peptide wells with that in reference cultures. To count as positive, a clone had to show expansion at FDR<0.05 compared with the reference and with all other wells, an odds ratio above 5, and a frequency above 0.1% in two replicate wells. A clonotype was defined as cross-reactive if the clonotype was significantly expanded both in SARS-CoV-2 spike wells and in at least one common cold coronavirus spike condition. CDR3 similarity was assessed by Levenshtein distance with the stringdist R package, and unrooted trees were built with ape in R 3.6.1. The table comes from immuneACCESS by way of TCRdb, which keeps in-frame sequences with V and J called. Part of the clones is missing from these tables; in studies checked, under half for an unresolved V gene and the rest for unknown reasons. V, J and clone size were drawn from that table, and D and trimming were deduced from the DNA. The sample table contains some 29,000 clones; only one count was recorded for over 60% of them. The top ten hold about 8.7% of the sample.

The germline V gene gives CDR1 as MRHNA and CDR2 as SNTAGT. The CDR3, from cysteine to phenylalanine, totals 14 residues. The read is trimmed to its CDR3 DNA, 42 bases read in frame from base 1. V ends up 2 bases short and J 10 bases short, with an unmatched junction base count of 10. This clone was found a few times. Its antigen is not yet known. The record has no base qualities; no much larger clone is one base away. This sample comprised CD4+ T cells from PBMCs cultured with SARS-CoV-2 spike peptides, obtained after COVID-19 vaccination. Explained via the paper, the cell subset or site label denotes: SARS-CoV-2 spike overlapping peptide pool stimulation. The receptor chain draws on TRBV6-4 and TRBJ1-1; 7 nucleotides in the junction match TRBD1. The TCR sequence derives from a human donor who received a COVID-19 vaccine. CDR3 reads: CASSDDMKGAGAFF. The base sequence is TGTGCCAGCAGTGACGACATGAAGGGGGCAGGAGCTTTCTTT.